One and the same sample provided the 4 T cell receptor beta chains below, sequenced in a study of response to subunit inactivated influenza vaccine. A single record per CDR3 protein comes from TCRdb applying MiXCR to the RT-PCR reads. The sample carries roughly 160,000 distinct CDR3 sequences, 11% recorded once. The input for sequencing was non-naive T cells sorted from PBMCs, taken roughly 47 days after vaccination. The receptors stem from a man aged 45-60 years who received an inactivated influenza vaccine.

DNA for the CDR3: TGTGCCAGCAGCAAGACCGGGACAGGGGGCATTTACGAGCAGTACTTC. Translation gives CASSKTGTGGIYEQYF. The chain has TRBV11-2 and TRBJ2-7, with TRBD1 matching 12 bases. This CDR3 comprises 16 residues. The J segment lost 4 bases and the V segment lost 5 bases, leaving 9 bases of the junction unmatched. Germline V gives CDR1 SGHAT, CDR2 FQNNGV.

The chain carries TRBV19 and TRBJ1-3; D unresolved. Germline V gives CDR1 LNHDA, CDR2 SQIVND (reference sequence). V lost 5 bases and J lost 4, with 9 bases in between. This CDR3 has 13 amino acids. Here the CDR3 reads CASSVTWGNTIYF. In DNA form, the CDR3 reads TGTGCCAGTAGTGTGACGTGGGGAAACACCATATATTTT.

There are many counts of this clonotype. V usage is TRBV3-1 and J usage is TRBJ2-5; 12 nucleotides agree with TRBD2. This CDR3 has 16 residues. Germline assignment: CDR1 LGHDT and CDR2 YNNKEL (reference sequence). Germline trimming cut 5 bases from V and 2 bases from J; bases unmatched to any gene: 6. DNA for the CDR3: TGTGCCAGCAGCGACAGGACTAGCGGGAATCAAGAGACCCAGTACTTC. Amino acids: CASSDRTSGNQETQYF.

This clonotype was observed a handful of times. The V and J genes are TRBV20-1 and TRBJ2-3, with 7 bases that match TRBD2. Germline CDR1 reads DFQATT; CDR2 reads SNEGSKA (reference sequence). V was clipped by 4 bases and J by 0 bases; unmatched bases: 7. The CDR3 loop spans 15 amino acids. CDR3 sequence (DNA): TGCAGTGCTACTAAAAGCGGGGCTAGCACAGATACGCAGTATTTT. This sequence encodes CSATKSGASTDTQYF.